The rows below give T cell receptor beta chains drawn from one sample of a study of monozygotic twins with inflammatory bowel disease. With the 5' RACE reads reprocessed, TCRdb shows one record per CDR3 protein and no DNA. This sample's clone table lists about 170,000 distinct CDR3 sequences. Material: blood. These receptors originate from a human donor with ulcerative colitis or Crohn's disease, or a healthy co-twin of an affected twin (not recorded which). CDR3s include the opening cysteine and the closing phenylalanine or tryptophan. Fields, in order: V gene, J gene, CDR3 protein.

TRBV29-1	TRBJ2-5	CSVEGRGQETQYF
TRBV4-2	TRBJ2-1	CASSGGGPGEQFF
TRBV9	TRBJ1-1	CASSAPSENTEAFF
TRBV24-1	TRBJ2-7	CATRLGGEGYEQYF
TRBV29-1	TRBJ2-1	CSLGRARFNEQFF
TRBV20-1	TRBJ1-6	CSARQMDNSPLHF
TRBV10-1	TRBJ1-4	CTSSASPTNEKLFF
TRBV24-1	TRBJ1-2	CATQARDRGGDGYTF
TRBV11-2	TRBJ2-6	CASSLDRVPGANVLTF
TRBV5-1	TRBJ1-4	CASSLSRQGGEKLFF
TRBV9	TRBJ2-5	CASSSDPGDQETQYF
TRBV5-4	TRBJ2-6	CASSLVGERYNVLTF
TRBV5-1	TRBJ2-1	CASSLGTSTSYNEQFF
TRBV13	TRBJ2-1	CASSPTSGRSGEQFF
TRBV19	TRBJ2-1	CASSIRRLAGVHNEQFF
TRBV20-1	TRBJ2-7	CSAGRLAGGPDYEQYF